The 4 T cell receptor beta chains below come from one sample, sequenced in a study of cytomegalovirus exposure and HLA in healthy donors. The PCR made use of 60 Vbeta and 13 Jbeta primers. The table came from immunoSEQ multiplex PCR; TCRdb's copy has only in-frame clones and leaves some out. This repertoire shows under 150,000 clones, around 79% found once; its top ten account for around 1.7%. The sample comprised PBMCs. The receptors shown here come from a woman aged 25 to 39 in good health and CMV-seronegative.

The chain combines TRBV6-1 with TRBJ2-3, with a tentative D call TRBD2 (6 bases). Germline lookup yields CDR1 MNHNS and CDR2 SASEGT. This CDR3 region has 16 residues. V was cut by 3 bases and J by 2 bases, with 15 bases left in between. The CDR3 nucleotides read TGTGCCAGCAGTGAGGGTTGGCTAGCGAACACAGATACGCAGTATTTT. This encodes CASSEGWLANTDTQYF.

The gene calls are TRBV5-6 and TRBJ1-1; D is uncertain. V lost 0 bases, J lost 4 bases, and 10 bases lay in between. There are 14 residues in the CDR3. Germline V lookup: CDR1 SGHDT, CDR2 YYEEEE. The DNA of the CDR3 is TGTGCCAGCAGCTTGGCCCGGGTTTTCACTGAAGCTTTCTTT. It yields the protein CASSLARVFTEAFF.

The rearrangement links TRBV5-6 to TRBJ1-2, with TRBD1 identical over 8 bases. Losses at the gene ends were 2 bases for V and 8 bases for J; bases not matched to a gene: 8. Germline CDR1 is SGHDT and CDR2 is YYEEEE. The CDR3 contains 14 residues. The CDR3 nucleotides are TGTGCCAGCAGCTTTAGCAGGGGGCGTGGAGGCTACACCTTC. The encoded protein is CASSFSRGRGGYTF.

The V call is TRBV7-2, the J call TRBJ2-1; unclear D gene. This CDR3 has 16 residues. Germline V gene data show CDR1 as SGHTA and CDR2 as FQGNSA. V was pared by 5 bases and J by 0 bases, with 14 bases between. The CDR3 DNA sequence: TGTGCCAGCAGCCCCTCGAGACTCAGCTCCTACAATGAGCAGTTCTTC. It codes for CASSPSRLSSYNEQFF.